The 32 T cell receptor beta chains in this list originate from one sample, sequenced in a study of CD8+CD57+ T cells in acquired aplastic anemia. Sequencing involved patients with CD8+CD57+ cell expansion previously shown by flow cytometry. The study profiled TCR beta VDJ and CDR3 using genomic DNA as template. TCRdb used MiXCR to reprocess the reads, holding one entry per CDR3 protein. The data show about 160,000 distinct CDR3 sequences, 45% to 55% seen once. The specimen sequenced was sorted CD4+, CD8+, or CD8+CD57+ T cells (not recorded which) from PBMCs. The receptors originated from a human donor with aplastic anemia.

This clonotype appeared many times. The gene calls are TRBV20-1 and TRBJ1-2; no firm D call. The germline V gene has CDR1 DFQATT and CDR2 SNEGSKA (reference sequence). Trimming left V 3 bases short and J 4 bases short, with 9 bases between. This CDR3 has 12 residues. The CDR3 protein is CSASLSVYGYTF. The CDR3 DNA is TGCAGTGCTAGTCTTTCGGTCTATGGCTACACCTTC.

The rearrangement links TRBV20-1 to TRBJ2-1; TRBD2 matches 8 bases. Germline V CDR1 and CDR2: DFQATT, SNEGSKA (reference sequence). V gave up 6 bases and J gave up 2 bases; unmatched junction bases: 9. The CDR3 consists of 15 residues. Here the CDR3 reads CSASRGLGPYNEQFF. CDR3 sequence (DNA): TGCAGTGCCAGCAGGGGACTAGGGCCCTACAATGAGCAGTTCTTC.

Details on this clonotype: The junction departs from the called germline gene at one end, perhaps through a read error. The chain uses TRBV15 and TRBJ1-1, with 11 positions matching TRBD1. Germline V gives CDR1 LNHNV, CDR2 YYDKDF (reference sequence). This CDR3 spans 15 amino acids. The CDR3 DNA reads as TGTGCCAGCAGCCGGGACAGGGGGAGGAACACTGAAGCTTTCTTT. Translating it yields CASSRDRGRNTEAFF.

The chain employs TRBV2 and TRBJ2-3; TRBD1 matches 9 bases. There are 14 residues in the CDR3. With V trimmed by 5 bases and J by 1 base, 1 base remained unmatched. Looked up from germline, CDR1 is SNHLY and CDR2 is FYNNEI. The CDR3 loop reads CASSRQGGTDTQYF. CDR3 sequence (DNA): TGTGCCAGCAGTCGACAGGGGGGCACAGATACGCAGTATTTT.

The V and J genes are TRBV30 and TRBJ1-4, with D possibly being TRBD1 (5 bases). The V gene lost 7 bases and the J gene lost 4 bases, with 13 bases spanning the gap. In germline, CDR1 is GTSNPN, CDR2 SVGIG (reference sequence). This CDR3 spans 13 amino acids. CDR3 loop: CASTGGRNEKLFF. The CDR3 DNA sequence: TGTGCCTCAACAGGCGGACGTAATGAAAAACTGTTTTTT.

The gene calls are TRBV25-1 and TRBJ2-3, with D unresolved. V dropped 4 bases and J dropped 2 bases, with 7 bases sitting between them. The CDR3 has 13 amino acids. Germline V gene lookup returns CDR1 MGHDK and CDR2 SYGVNS. CDR3 residues: CASSVGLTDTQYF. CDR3 DNA sequence: TGTGCCAGCAGTGTCGGGCTCACAGATACGCAGTATTTT.

This clonotype was picked up many times. The V gene is TRBV10-3, the J gene TRBJ2-2, with 9 bases aligning to TRBD2. The germline V gene encodes CDR1 ENHRY and CDR2 SYGVKD. There are 14 residues in the CDR3. V lost 10 bases and J lost 12; bases outside the gene matches: 15. CDR3 DNA sequence: TGTGCCACCCCGGGCGGGAGGGCCGGGGAGAAGCTGTTTTTT. Translation gives CATPGGRAGEKLFF.

The chain is built from TRBV7-9 and TRBJ2-7; no clear D gene. V lost 5 bases to trimming and J lost 7 bases, with 9 bases between them. The germline V gene encodes CDR1 SEHNR and CDR2 FQNEAQ (reference sequence). CDR3 length: 11 residues. CDR3 protein: CASSPGWEQYF. The CDR3 nucleotides read TGTGCCAGCAGCCCAGGATGGGAGCAGTACTTC.

This clonotype was seen repeatedly, ten times or more. V usage is TRBV19 and J usage is TRBJ2-7, with 9 bases lining up with TRBD2. With V trimmed by 3 bases and J by 3 bases, 9 bases remained unmatched. This CDR3 region has 16 residues. From germline, CDR1 is LNHDA and CDR2 SQIVND (reference sequence). CDR3: CASSISVAGGSYEQYF. For the CDR3, the DNA is TGTGCCAGTAGTATCTCTGTCGCGGGAGGGAGCTACGAGCAGTACTTC.

V is TRBV7-2 and J is TRBJ1-5; D is uncertain. Trimming cost V 4 bases and J 0 bases, with 4 bases left between them. Per the germline V gene, CDR1 is SGHTA and CDR2 is FQGNSA. The CDR3 consists of 13 residues. This CDR3 reads CASSSNSNQPQHF. Here the CDR3 DNA reads TGTGCCAGCAGCTCTAATAGCAATCAGCCCCAGCATTTT.

About this clonotype itself: A single base separates this from a much larger clone, so it may be a read error. This chain links TRBV6-1 with TRBJ1-1; 8 nucleotides agree with TRBD1. The CDR3 is 14 amino acids. Per germline, CDR1 MNHNS and CDR2 SASEGT. This CDR3 reads CAGSETGENTEAFF. Written as DNA, the CDR3 is TGTGCCGGCAGTGAGACAGGGGAGAACACTGAAGCTTTCTTT.

This clonotype was picked up many times. CDR3 residues: CASSLGREGYTF. The CDR3 DNA reads TGTGCCAGCAGCTTAGGCAGAGAAGGCTACACCTTC. The genes are TRBV7-9 and TRBJ1-2, with D hard to call. There are 12 residues in the CDR3. Trimming removed 1 base from V and 8 bases from J, with 8 bases in between. Germline-derived CDR1 and CDR2 are SEHNR and FQNEAQ (reference sequence). The full variable domain, in which reference TRBV7-9 and TRBJ1-2 provide the parts outside the CDR3, is DTGVSQNPRHKITKRGQNVTFRCDPISEHNRLYWYRQTLGQGPEFLTYFQNEAQLEKSRLLSDRFSAERPKGSFSTLEIQRTEQGDSAMYLCASSLGREGYTFGSGTRLTVV.

This clonotype showed up just a few times. The chain combines TRBV18 with TRBJ2-5; TRBD1 aligns across 9 bases. The CDR3 spans 15 residues. Germline trimming cut 0 bases from V and 5 bases from J; bases unmatched to any gene: 4. Germline assignment: CDR1 KGHSH and CDR2 LQKENI. CDR3 bases: TGTGCCAGCTCACCACCGGGACAGGGCTCGGAGACCCAGTACTTC. As protein: CASSPPGQGSETQYF.

This clonotype was seen ten or more times. The V call is TRBV6-5, the J call TRBJ2-2; TRBD2 matches at 11 bases. Looked up from germline, CDR1 is MNHEY and CDR2 is SVGAGI. After removal of 3 bases from V and 4 bases from J, the junction contained 1 base not matched to a gene. This CDR3 contains 15 residues. CDR3 amino acids: CASSYTSGGTGELFF. In nucleotides, the CDR3 is TGTGCCAGCAGTTATACTAGCGGGGGCACCGGGGAGCTGTTTTTT.

This clonotype was counted between two and nine times. This sequence joins TRBV15 and TRBJ1-6; D is perhaps TRBD1 (5 bases). This CDR3 is 15 amino acids long. Trimming shortened V by 0 bases and J by 11 bases, and 14 bases separated the two germline ends. CDR1 is LNHNV and CDR2 is YYDKDF in the germline V gene (reference sequence). This chain's CDR3 is CATSRDGTGSAPLHF. CDR3 nucleotide sequence: TGTGCCACCAGCAGAGATGGGACGGGGTCGGCACCCCTCCACTTT.

The chain joins TRBV9 to TRBJ2-3, with 7 bases lining up with TRBD1. CDR1 and CDR2 (germline): SGDLS, YYNGEE. This CDR3 is built from 15 residues. V shed 0 bases, J shed 6 bases, and the junction held 7 bases outside the gene matches. Here the CDR3 DNA reads TGTGCCAGCAGCGTAGAGGGGGCTGCTACTGATACGCAGTATTTT. Residues: CASSVEGAATDTQYF. Complete variable domain (other parts from reference TRBV9 and TRBJ2-3): DSGVTQTPKHLITATGQRVTLRCSPRSGDLSVYWYQQSLDQGLQFLIQYYNGEERAKGNILERFSAQQFPDLHSELNLSSLELGDSALYFCASSVEGAATDTQYFGPGTRLTVL.

This clonotype has a count of ten or more. The V and J genes are TRBV5-4 and TRBJ2-3; tentative D call: TRBD2 (6 bases). Germline V gene lookup returns CDR1 SGHNT and CDR2 YYREEE (reference sequence). V was shortened by 0 bases and J by 1 base, with 12 bases between the two germline ends. The CDR3 has 16 amino acids. The CDR3 region is CASSLVGTGGTDTQYF. The CDR3 nucleotides are TGTGCCAGCAGCTTGGTGGGGACTGGCGGCACAGATACGCAGTATTTT.

The J gene is TRBJ1-5, the V gene TRBV2; no clear D gene. The V end was cut by 6 bases, the J end by 0 bases, with 9 bases between. Germline values: CDR1 SNHLY, CDR2 FYNNEI. The CDR3 is made up of 14 amino acids. CDR3 nucleotide sequence: TGTGCCAGCAGGGCGGTATATAGCAATCAGCCCCAGCATTTT. Translating it yields CASRAVYSNQPQHF.

This clonotype has more than one count but fewer than ten. This chain joins TRBV30 and TRBJ1-6; no definite D call. V lost 2 bases, J lost 0 bases, and 8 bases lay in between. Germline assignment: CDR1 GTSNPN and CDR2 SVGIG (reference sequence). The CDR3 spans 15 residues. The CDR3 loop is CAWSTLSSYNSPLHF. In DNA form, the CDR3 reads TGTGCCTGGAGTACGCTTAGCTCCTATAATTCACCCCTCCACTTT.

As for this clonotype: The DNA is left out, because the CDR3 cannot be placed on it with certainty; the CDR3 is given as TCRdb lists it. The chain is built from TRBV7-2 and TRBJ2-1; the listed D gene, TRBD2, was not tested against the DNA. Looked up from germline, CDR1 is SGHTA and CDR2 is FQGNSA. The CDR3 numbers 13 amino acids, ends counted. The CDR3 region is CASSFGAGAEQSF.

In this sample, this clonotype turned up a few times. The V gene is TRBV2, the J gene TRBJ1-1; D might be TRBD1 (6 bases). Germline CDR1 is SNHLY and CDR2 is FYNNEI. The CDR3 length is 13 residues. The V gene lost 10 bases and the J gene lost 1 base, with 13 bases spanning the gap. CDR3 amino acids: CATTGFRNTEAFF. The CDR3 DNA is TGTGCCACCACAGGGTTTCGGAACACTGAAGCTTTCTTT.

The table lists this clonotype with a few counts. J is TRBJ2-4 and V is TRBV7-2, with unresolved D. The CDR3 spans 13 residues. Germline V gene lookup returns CDR1 SGHTA and CDR2 FQGNSA. Trimming shortened V by 1 base and J by 6 bases, and 7 bases separated the two germline ends. The CDR3 protein is CASSLDLANIQYF. In DNA form, the CDR3 reads TGTGCCAGCAGCTTAGACCTGGCAAACATTCAGTACTTC.

This clonotype was recorded many times. The genes are TRBV19 and TRBJ2-7, with 7 positions matching TRBD2. CDR3 length: 14 residues. Germline V lookup: CDR1 LNHDA, CDR2 SQIVND (reference sequence). Trimming cost V 6 bases and J 2 bases; bases outside gene matches: 7. DNA for the CDR3: TGTGCCAGTAGCCGCTCTAGCGGCCCCTACGAGCAGTACTTC. Amino acid sequence: CASSRSSGPYEQYF.

This clonotype was counted once. The rearrangement links TRBV19 to TRBJ1-1; possible D gene TRBD1, 6 bases. V was cut by 9 bases and J by 1 base, with 12 bases left in between. Germline V gives CDR1 LNHDA, CDR2 SQIVND (reference sequence). This CDR3 is built from 13 residues. The CDR3 bases are TGTGCCAGCAAACAGGGACCGAACACTGAAGCTTTCTTT. Translation: CASKQGPNTEAFF.

This chain uses TRBV20-1 with TRBJ2-7; 7 nucleotides line up with TRBD1. V trimming: 5 bases; J trimming: 2 bases; junction bases outside the gene matches: 0. From germline, CDR1 is DFQATT and CDR2 SNEGSKA (reference sequence). This CDR3 contains 11 residues. CDR3 coding DNA: TGCAGTGCTCAGGGGGCCTACGAGCAGTACTTC. As protein: CSAQGAYEQYF.

There are many counts of this clonotype. The chain uses TRBV12-3 or TRBV12-4 and TRBJ2-1; 7 bases line up with TRBD2. V shed 3 bases, J shed 4 bases, and the junction held 6 bases outside the gene matches. This CDR3 is 15 amino acids long. The CDR3 loop reads CASSFGLAGYNEQFF. The CDR3 DNA reads as TGTGCCAGCAGTTTTGGGTTAGCGGGTTACAATGAGCAGTTCTTC.

The rearrangement uses TRBV25-1 and TRBJ1-1; a weak D match, TRBD1 (6 bases). The CDR3 extends over 15 amino acids. V was cut by 3 bases and J by 0 bases, with 11 bases left in between. Germline V gives CDR1 MGHDK, CDR2 SYGVNS. The CDR3 bases are TGTGCCAGCAGTGAGCTGGGACATTTGAACACTGAAGCTTTCTTT. It is translated as CASSELGHLNTEAFF.

This chain joins TRBV7-9 and TRBJ2-7; D is undetermined. This CDR3 comprises 12 residues. The V gene lost 3 bases and the J gene lost 3 bases, with 6 bases spanning the gap. Germline V gives CDR1 SEHNR, CDR2 FQNEAQ (reference sequence). The DNA of the CDR3 is TGTGCCAGCAGCTTGAAAGACTACGAGCAGTACTTC. It is translated as CASSLKDYEQYF.

This clonotype was seen ten or more times. The chain uses TRBV5-1 and TRBJ1-1; 7 bases map to TRBD1. This CDR3 has 14 residues. The V gene end was trimmed by 4 bases and the J gene end by 0 bases; junction bases not matched to a gene: 3. Germline V gene sequence: CDR1 SGHRS, CDR2 YFSETQ. Here the CDR3 reads CASSLTGVNTEAFF. CDR3 coding DNA: TGCGCCAGCAGCCTCACAGGGGTGAACACTGAAGCTTTCTTT.

This clonotype was picked up a small number of times. CDR3 DNA: TGTGCCATCAGTGGAGGGCAACCCACAGATACGCAGTATTTT. Translating gives CAISGGQPTDTQYF. The rearrangement links TRBV10-3 to TRBJ2-3; weak D call: TRBD2 (5 bases). The V gene's germline CDR1 is ENHRY and CDR2 SYGVKD. CDR3 length: 14 residues. The V end was cut by 4 bases, the J end by 2 bases, with 10 bases between.

This clonotype was recorded at least ten times. J is TRBJ1-4 and V is TRBV15; D is uncertain. The CDR3 runs to 12 residues. Germline V gene data show CDR1 as LNHNV and CDR2 as YYDKDF (reference sequence). Trimming removed 2 bases from V and 2 bases from J, with 0 bases in between. This CDR3 is CATSRTNEKLFF. DNA of the CDR3: TGTGCCACCAGCAGAACTAATGAAAAACTGTTTTTT.

This clonotype came up many times. The rearrangement joins TRBV19 to TRBJ2-2; TRBD1 is a possible D gene (6 bases). The CDR3 consists of 15 residues. The germline CDR1 and CDR2 sequences are LNHDA and SQIVND (reference sequence). Trimming cost V 9 bases and J 1 base, with 15 bases left between them. The CDR3 nucleotides are TGTGCCAGCTGTCCCCGGACAGAGAACACCGGGGAGCTGTTTTTT. Protein: CASCPRTENTGELFF.